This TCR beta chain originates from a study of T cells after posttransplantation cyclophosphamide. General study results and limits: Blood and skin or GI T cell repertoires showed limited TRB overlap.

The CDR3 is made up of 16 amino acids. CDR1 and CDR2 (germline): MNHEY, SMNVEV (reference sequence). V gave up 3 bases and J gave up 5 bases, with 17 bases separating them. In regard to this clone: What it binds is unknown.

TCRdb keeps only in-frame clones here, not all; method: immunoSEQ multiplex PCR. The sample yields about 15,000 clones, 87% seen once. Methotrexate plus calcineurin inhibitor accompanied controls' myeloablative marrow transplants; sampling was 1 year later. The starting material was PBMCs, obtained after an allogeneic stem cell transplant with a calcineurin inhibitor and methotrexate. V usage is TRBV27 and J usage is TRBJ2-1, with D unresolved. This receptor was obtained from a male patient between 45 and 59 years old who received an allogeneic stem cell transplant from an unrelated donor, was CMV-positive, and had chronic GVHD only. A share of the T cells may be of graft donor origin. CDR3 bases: TGTGCCAGCAGTTTCTCGTTGAGCGCGAGAAACAATGAGCAGTTCTTC. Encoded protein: CASSFSLSARNNEQFF.